This T cell receptor (beta chain) was observed in a study of blood T cell repertoires in COVID-19. About the research overall: Sites in the United States, Italy and Spain provided acute and convalescent COVID-19 samples. In each case, the material was cDNA or gDNA derived from T cells, B-cell-depleted T cells, or PBMCs.

Authors' methods: Amplification of reference gene primers provided the estimated nucleated cell counts. Assay: immunoSEQ multiplex PCR; the TCRdb copy retains only in-frame clones and omits some. V, J and clone size reflect that table, while D and trimming were determined from the DNA. This repertoire shows nearly 85,000 clones, about four fifths found once; its top ten account for 17%. V gave up 0 bases and J gave up 0 bases; unmatched junction bases: 2. CDR1 SGHNT and CDR2 YYREEE come from the germline V gene (reference sequence). CDR3 length: 18 amino acids. The clonotype was recovered from a woman in her sixties or seventies with acute or convalescent COVID-19. Sequenced material: peripheral blood. This sequence joins TRBV5-4 and TRBJ2-2; 13 positions match TRBD2. The CDR3, as DNA: TGTGCCAGCAGCTTGGGGGGACTAGCGGGGTCGAACACCGGGGAGCTGTTTTTT. It specifies CASSLGGLAGSNTGELFF. The full variable domain, with the rest looked up from reference TRBV5-4 and TRBJ2-2, is ETGVTQSPTHLIKTRGQQVTLRCSSQSGHNTVSWYQQALGQGPQFIFQYYREEENGRGNFPPRFSGLQFPNYSSELNVNALELDDSALYLCASSLGGLAGSNTGELFFGEGSRLTVL.